Presented here are 17 T cell receptor beta chains from one specimen sequenced in a study of low-dose radiotherapy and immunotherapy resistance in tumors (dated by TCRdb to between 2022 and 2023). The instrument given in TCRdb is Illumina HiSeq 2500. First-strand cDNA was synthesized with Superscript III and a set of TRAV- and TRBV-specific primers, covering both TCRalpha and TCRbeta chains. TCRs were amplified for 20 PCR cycles with Phusion, using a constant-region primer paired with the adapter attached to the V primers. The public reads were run again by TCRdb, first through fastp at Q25 and then through MiXCR, and only productive beta chains were kept. All rows with the same CDR3 protein become a single entry with the most common DNA and genes. Across this sample there are around 33,000 distinct CDR3 sequences, with 45% to 50% seen only once. The ten largest clones capture around 6% of the sample.

The time point label, read with the paper, signifies: after trial treatment. What the treatment or condition label conveys for this sample: LDRT plus nivolumab, ipilimumab, low-dose cyclophosphamide and aspirin (RACIN trial). The input for sequencing was PBMCs, taken after low-dose radiotherapy plus immunotherapy. The receptors were gathered from a male donor with gallbladder cancer.

This clonotype was counted many times. The chain joins TRBV20-1 to TRBJ2-7; 9 nucleotides align to TRBD2. The CDR3 is 14 residues long. Per the germline V gene, CDR1 is DFQATT and CDR2 is SNEGSKA (reference sequence). J gave up 3 bases and V 6 bases, and 9 bases lay outside the gene matches. The CDR3 here is CSATGLASRYEQYF. CDR3 nucleotide sequence: TGCAGTGCGACGGGACTAGCCTCCCGCTACGAGCAGTACTTC.

This clonotype occurred a few times. The chain couples TRBV7-2 to TRBJ2-2, with 7 bases aligning to TRBD2. The germline V gene encodes CDR1 SGHTA and CDR2 FQGNSA. This CDR3 is built from 16 residues. V gave up 5 bases and J gave up 7 bases; unmatched junction bases: 13. The DNA of the CDR3 is TGTGCCAGCAGCCTTGGGGGAGGGCTTAATAGCGGGGAGCTGTTTTTT. This sequence encodes CASSLGGGLNSGELFF.

On this clonotype: A far larger clone is a single base away, which makes a read error likely. This chain joins TRBV29-1 and TRBJ2-1; 8 bases fit TRBD1. In germline, CDR1 is SQVTM, CDR2 ANQGSEA. The CDR3 loop spans 14 amino acids. V trimming: 6 bases; J trimming: 10 bases; junction bases outside the gene matches: 14. Here the CDR3 DNA reads TGCAGCGTCGTAGTACAGGGGGGCTCCTACGAGCAGTTCTTC. Encoded protein: CSVVVQGGSYEQFF.

The V and J genes are TRBV5-1 and TRBJ2-5, with 9 bases matching TRBD2. Germline assignment: CDR1 SGHRS and CDR2 YFSETQ. With V trimmed by 4 bases and J by 5 bases, 9 bases remained unmatched. CDR3 length: 15 amino acids. Here the CDR3 DNA reads TGCGCCAGCAGCGACGGGGGGACTAGCAGGGAGACCCAGTACTTC. Amino acid sequence: CASSDGGTSRETQYF.

The CDR3 is CASLTGTGGSAFF. Here the CDR3 DNA reads TGTGCCAGCCTGACGGGGACAGGAGGCTCCGCTTTCTTT. The chain links TRBV6-5 to TRBJ1-1; the match to TRBD1 covers 8 bases. V lost 8 bases to trimming and J lost 11 bases; unmatched junction nucleotides: 13. This CDR3 has 13 residues. Per germline, CDR1 MNHEY and CDR2 SVGAGI.

The rearrangement uses TRBV7-2 and TRBJ2-3; no clear D. Germline lookup yields CDR1 SGHTA and CDR2 FQGNSA. The CDR3 spans 16 residues. Between the trimmed V and J ends, which lost 3 bases and 0 bases, there was a span of 13 bases. The CDR3 nucleotides are TGTGCCAGCAGCTTTCGAGGCAGCCCAAGCACAGATACGCAGTATTTT. Residues: CASSFRGSPSTDTQYF.

The chain uses TRBV19 and TRBJ2-2, with D maybe TRBD1 (6 bases). V was shortened by 5 bases and J by 0 bases, with 10 bases between the two germline ends. Germline loops: CDR1 LNHDA, CDR2 SQIVND (reference sequence). The CDR3 consists of 15 residues. CDR3 nucleotide sequence: TGTGCCAGTAGTTTACAGGGCGCGAACACCGGGGAGCTGTTTTTT. It codes for CASSLQGANTGELFF.

This clonotype was seen many times. J is TRBJ1-1 and V is TRBV23-1; D is unresolved. TRBV23-1 is annotated as an ORF whose role is uncertain. V was shortened by 1 base and J by 0 bases, with 3 bases between the two germline ends. This CDR3 contains 13 residues. This chain's CDR3 is CASSQFLNTEAFF. The CDR3 DNA is TGCGCCAGCAGTCAATTTCTGAACACTGAAGCTTTCTTT.

Points on this clonotype: A far larger clone is one base from this, pointing to a likely read error. This chain joins TRBV4-1 and TRBJ1-6; a possible D gene is TRBD1 (5 bases). The CDR3 length is 16 residues. Germline CDR1 reads MGHRA; CDR2 reads YSYEKL. CDR3 region: CASSLDTRSYNSPLHF. The CDR3, as DNA: TGTGCCAGCAGCCTGGACACTCGATCCTATAATTCACCCCTCCACTTT.

The chain uses TRBV4-1 and TRBJ1-4; D unresolved. There are 14 residues in the CDR3. Trimming cost V 0 bases and J 8 bases, with 10 bases left between them. CDR1 is MGHRA, CDR2 YSYEKL, per germline. For the CDR3, the DNA is TGCGCCAGCAGCCAAGACCTTGGTACAGAAAAACTGTTTTTT. It codes for CASSQDLGTEKLFF.

The chain links TRBV20-1 to TRBJ2-4; maybe TRBD2 (6 bases). Germline V gives CDR1 DFQATT, CDR2 SNEGSKA (reference sequence). V lost 3 bases and J lost 0, with 9 bases in between. This CDR3 comprises 14 residues. The CDR3 here is CSARLAPAKNIQYF. The CDR3 bases are TGCAGTGCTAGGCTAGCGCCAGCCAAAAACATTCAGTACTTC.

V usage is TRBV5-1 and J usage is TRBJ2-3; 7 bases align to TRBD1. V was pared by 4 bases and J by 6 bases, with 14 bases of the junction left unmatched. The CDR3 extends over 16 amino acids. Germline CDR1 and CDR2: SGHRS and YFSETQ. The CDR3 sequence: CASSVDRRSPPDTQYF. CDR3 sequence (DNA): TGCGCCAGCAGCGTGGACAGGAGAAGTCCACCGGATACGCAGTATTTT. The full variable domain, rest sourced from reference TRBV5-1 and TRBJ2-3, is KAGVTQTPRYLIKTRGQQVTLSCSPISGHRSVSWYQQTPGQGLQFLFEYFSETQRNKGNFPGRFSGRQFSNSRSEMNVSTLELGDSALYLCASSVDRRSPPDTQYFGPGTRLTVL.

The chain couples TRBV12-3 or TRBV12-4 to TRBJ1-4, with D uncertain. This CDR3 comprises 14 residues. The V end was cut by 2 bases, the J end by 3 bases, with 7 bases between. The CDR3 is CASSLSGANEKLFF. The CDR3 bases are TGTGCCAGCAGTTTAAGCGGGGCTAATGAAAAACTGTTTTTT.

The CDR3 DNA is TGTGCCAGCAGGTCCGACTCCTACGAGCAGTACTTC. Its protein product is CASRSDSYEQYF. The J gene is TRBJ2-7, the V gene TRBV27; D not resolved. The CDR3 covers 12 residues. V was pared by 6 bases and J by 0 bases, with 6 bases between. The germline gives CDR1 MNHEY, CDR2 SMNVEV (reference sequence).

This clonotype was detected a few times. The chain combines TRBV7-2 with TRBJ2-1; D possibly corresponds to TRBD1 (6 bases). The ends were cut back, 5 bases at V and 0 bases at J, with 11 bases in the middle. CDR3 length: 15 residues. Germline V gene data show CDR1 as SGHTA and CDR2 as FQGNSA. CDR3 DNA sequence: TGTGCCAGCAGCCGAGGGGGAAGCTCCTACAATGAGCAGTTCTTC. It specifies CASSRGGSSYNEQFF. Based on the CDR3 plus reference TRBV7-2 and TRBJ2-1, the full variable domain is GAGVSQSPSNKVTEKGKDVELRCDPISGHTALYWYRQSLGQGLEFLIYFQGNSAPDKSGLPSDRFSAERTGGSVSTLTIQRTQQEDSAVYLCASSRGGSSYNEQFFGPGTRLTVL.

Notes on this clonotype: A far larger clone is one base from this, pointing to a likely read error. The chain joins TRBV6-5 to TRBJ2-7; D is unresolved. Germline V lookup: CDR1 MNHEY, CDR2 SVGAGI. This CDR3 has 14 amino acids. The CDR3 is CASGYSRSAYEQYF. CDR3 nucleotides: TGTGCCAGCGGTTACAGTCGTTCGGCCTACGAGCAGTACTTC.

This clonotype was counted at least ten times. The chain carries TRBV7-9 and TRBJ2-1, with D possibly being TRBD2 (5 bases). This CDR3 is built from 12 residues. Germline loops: CDR1 SEHNR, CDR2 FQNEAQ (reference sequence). Between the trimmed V and J ends, which lost 5 bases and 4 bases, there was a span of 6 bases. CDR3 loop: CASSRDYNEQFF. CDR3 sequence (DNA): TGTGCCAGCAGCCGGGATTACAATGAGCAGTTCTTC.